The following is a TCR beta chain sequence with its context. Its specificity is unknown. This record comes from a study of cytomegalovirus exposure and HLA in healthy donors. General study findings and limits: An observed cluster of highly shared sequence variants was recorded as a likely sequencing artifact. A few V segments could not be told apart, such as TRBV6-2 and TRBV6-3, and were left out. Cytomegalovirus status was reportedly diagnosed by the classifier with high sensitivity and specificity. On later analysis, the bulk of CMV-associated TCR beta chains appeared to be HLA-restricted.

The PCR employed 60 Vbeta primers together with 13 Jbeta primers. Assay used: immunoSEQ multiplex PCR; TCRdb lists only in-frame clones, some missing. The sample lists approximately 100,000 clones, over 60% occurring once. The junction had 9 bases not matched to a gene; V was cut back by 0 bases and J by 0 bases. This CDR3 comprises 18 residues. The germline V gene encodes CDR1 GTSNPN and CDR2 SVGIG (reference sequence). The chain recombines TRBV30 with TRBJ2-4, with 9 positions matching TRBD2. The sequenced material came from PBMCs. The sequence derives from a female donor in good health and CMV-seropositive. The CDR3 region has the DNA TGTGCCTGGAGTGTAACGCGGGGGGGTTCTTCAGCCAAAAACATTCAGTACTTC. This translates into CAWSVTRGGSSAKNIQYF.